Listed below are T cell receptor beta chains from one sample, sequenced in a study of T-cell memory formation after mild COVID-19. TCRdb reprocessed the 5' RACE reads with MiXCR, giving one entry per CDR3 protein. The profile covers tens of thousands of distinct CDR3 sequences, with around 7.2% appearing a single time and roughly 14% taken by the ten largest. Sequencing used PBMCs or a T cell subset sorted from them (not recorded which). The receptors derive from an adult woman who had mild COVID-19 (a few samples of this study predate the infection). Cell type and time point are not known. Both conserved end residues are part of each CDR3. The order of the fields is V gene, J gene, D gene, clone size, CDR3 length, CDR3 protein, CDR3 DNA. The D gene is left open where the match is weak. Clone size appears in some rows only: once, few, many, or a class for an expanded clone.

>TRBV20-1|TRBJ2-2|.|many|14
CSARLRGATGELFF
TGCAGTGCTAGATTGAGGGGCGCCACCGGGGAGCTGTTTTTT
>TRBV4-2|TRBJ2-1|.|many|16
CASSTQGGSAYNEQFF
TGTGCCAGCAGCACCCAAGGGGGGTCTGCCTACAATGAGCAGTTCTTC
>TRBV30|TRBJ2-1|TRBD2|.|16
CAWSVLLSGAWNEQFF
TGTGCCTGGAGTGTACTTTTAAGCGGGGCCTGGAATGAGCAGTTCTTC
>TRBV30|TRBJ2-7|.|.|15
CAWGGGTRKGYEQYF
TGTGCCTGGGGTGGCGGGACAAGAAAGGGGTACGAGCAGTACTTC
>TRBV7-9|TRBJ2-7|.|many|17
CASSQPGTTEGTYEQYF
TGTGCCAGCAGCCAGCCCGGGACCACGGAGGGAACCTACGAGCAGTACTTC
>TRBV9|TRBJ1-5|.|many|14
CASSVDGAGQPQHF
TGTGCCAGCAGCGTAGACGGGGCCGGTCAGCCCCAGCATTTT
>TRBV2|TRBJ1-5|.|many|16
CASSEFGIGYNQPQHF
TGTGCCAGCAGTGAATTTGGGATAGGGTACAATCAGCCCCAGCATTTT
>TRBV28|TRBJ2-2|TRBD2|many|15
CASGQAGVPTGELFF
TGTGCCAGCGGCCAAGCGGGAGTGCCCACCGGGGAGCTGTTTTTT
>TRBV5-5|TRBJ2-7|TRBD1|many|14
CASSIRDRASEQYF
TGTGCCAGCAGCATCCGGGACAGGGCGTCCGAGCAGTACTTC
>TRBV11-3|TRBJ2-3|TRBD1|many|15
CASSLDGTGTDTQYF
TGTGCCAGCAGCTTAGACGGGACAGGGACAGATACGCAGTATTTT
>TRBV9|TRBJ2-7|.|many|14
CASSVSGGSYEQYF
TGTGCCAGCAGCGTATCGGGGGGCAGCTACGAGCAGTACTTC
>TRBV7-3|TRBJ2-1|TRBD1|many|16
CASSPRQGSSYNEQFF
TGTGCCAGCAGCCCACGACAGGGAAGCTCCTACAATGAGCAGTTCTTC
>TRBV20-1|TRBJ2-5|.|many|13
CSASLGPQETQYF
TGCAGTGCTAGCCTGGGGCCTCAAGAGACCCAGTACTTC
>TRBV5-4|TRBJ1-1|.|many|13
CASRGWQETEAFF
TGTGCCAGCAGGGGGTGGCAGGAGACTGAAGCTTTCTTT
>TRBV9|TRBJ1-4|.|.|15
CASSEMEGYNEKLFF
TGTGCCAGCAGCGAGATGGAGGGGTATAATGAAAAACTGTTTTTT
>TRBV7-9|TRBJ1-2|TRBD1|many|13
CASSRQGSSGYTF
TGTGCCAGCAGCCGACAGGGGAGTAGCGGCTACACCTTC
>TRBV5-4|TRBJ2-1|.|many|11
CASSLNIEQFF
TGTGCCAGCAGCTTGAACATTGAGCAGTTCTTC
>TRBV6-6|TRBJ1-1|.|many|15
CASNPPGGRNTEAFF
TGTGCCAGCAATCCCCCGGGGGGTCGGAACACTGAAGCTTTCTTT
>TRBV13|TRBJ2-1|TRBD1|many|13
CASSPGGGNEQFF
TGTGCCAGCAGCCCAGGGGGCGGGAATGAGCAGTTCTTC
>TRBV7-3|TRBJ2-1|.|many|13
CASSSPSRNEQFF
TGTGCCAGCAGCTCGCCCTCTAGGAATGAGCAGTTCTTC
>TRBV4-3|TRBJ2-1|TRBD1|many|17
CASSLNTGGEVDNEQFF
TGCGCCAGCAGCCTCAACACAGGGGGCGAGGTTGACAATGAGCAGTTCTTC
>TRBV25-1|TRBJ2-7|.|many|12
CASSEGRAEQYF
TGTGCCAGCAGTGAAGGTAGGGCCGAGCAGTACTTC
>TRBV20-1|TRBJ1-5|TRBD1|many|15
CSALRDRGENQPQHF
TGCAGTGCCCTAAGGGACAGGGGGGAGAATCAGCCCCAGCATTTT
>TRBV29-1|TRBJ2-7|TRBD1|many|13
CSVVDRNDYEQYF
TGCAGCGTCGTGGACAGGAATGACTACGAGCAGTACTTC
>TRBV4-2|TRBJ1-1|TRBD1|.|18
CASSQVGPVPGGSTEAFF
TGTGCCAGCAGCCAAGTTGGTCCGGTTCCAGGGGGGAGTACTGAAGCTTTCTTT
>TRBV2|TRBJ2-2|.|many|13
CASGHQIPGELFF
TGTGCCAGCGGCCACCAGATACCCGGGGAGCTGTTTTTT
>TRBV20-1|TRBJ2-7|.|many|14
CSAERDTNSYEQYF
TGCAGTGCTGAAAGGGACACAAACTCCTACGAGCAGTACTTC
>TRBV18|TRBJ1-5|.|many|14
CASSPQSGNQPQHF
TGTGCCAGCTCACCACAGTCGGGGAATCAGCCCCAGCATTTT
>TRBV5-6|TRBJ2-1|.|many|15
CASSPSGTPYNEQFF
TGTGCCAGCAGCCCATCCGGGACTCCGTACAATGAGCAGTTCTTC
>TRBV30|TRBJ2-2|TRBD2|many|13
CAWSVAGSGELFF
TGTGCCTGGAGTGTAGCGGGATCCGGGGAGCTGTTTTTT
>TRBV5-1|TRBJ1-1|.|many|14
CASSLLGGSTEAFF
TGCGCCAGCAGCTTGTTAGGGGGGAGCACTGAAGCTTTCTTT
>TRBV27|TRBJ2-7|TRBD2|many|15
CASSSNRLAGGEQYF
TGTGCCAGCAGTTCTAACCGACTAGCGGGAGGAGAGCAGTACTTC
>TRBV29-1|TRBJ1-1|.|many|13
CSVGYRMNTEAFF
TGCAGCGTTGGATACAGGATGAACACTGAAGCTTTCTTT
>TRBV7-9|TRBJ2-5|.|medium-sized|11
CASSLNEAQYF
TGTGCCAGCAGCTTGAATGAGGCCCAGTACTTC
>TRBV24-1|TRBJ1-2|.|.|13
CATSDRRNYGYTF
TGTGCCACCAGTGATCGCAGGAACTATGGCTACACCTTC
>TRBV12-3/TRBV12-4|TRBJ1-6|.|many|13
CASSRINNSPLHF
TGTGCCAGCAGCCGGATTAATAATTCACCCCTCCACTTT